This TCR beta chain came from a study of vaccination and CD4 T cells after COVID-19 (dated by TCRdb to between 2020 and 2023). A note on the overall study: The convalescent cohort included six males and four females, with two Hispanic individuals, seven Caucasians, two Asians and one multiracial person. Participants received two doses of either the Pfizer-BioNTech BNT162b2 vaccine (n=8) or the Moderna mRNA-1273 vaccine (n=2). Post-COVID blood samples were collected from convalescent patients a median of around 96 days after diagnosis, with a range of roughly 35 to 170 days. Post-vaccine blood samples were obtained a median of approximately 74 days after the second vaccine dose, with a range of roughly 13 to 250 days. For stimulating the cultures, overlapping spike peptide pools were used, derived from SARS-CoV-2 as well as from the common cold coronaviruses HCoV-NL63, HCoV-OC43 and HCoV-229E. Control cultures used a CEFX viral epitope pool as positive control, an HIV-1 Nef peptide pool as negative control, or no peptide. In over 8 COVID-19 convalescent patients and a few infection-naive healthy vaccine recipients, researchers compared the spike-specific CD4+ TCR repertoire from before mRNA vaccination with the repertoire from after.

This clonotype has just one count. It has no known antigen specificity. No base-level quality is on record; no much larger clone is a single base apart. Single-read evidence is weak. To prepare the library, PCR was applied. At the Johns Hopkins FTIC core, DNA from the cultured CD4+ T cells underwent TCR sequencing with the Oncomine TCR Beta short-read assay. Genomic DNA was extracted from the cultured CD4+ T cells with the QIAamp micro DNA kit. Oncomine TCR Beta libraries from cultured CD4+ T cells were pooled with unique dual indexes and sequenced on an Illumina iSeq 100. The study's own analysis went as follows. Non-productive sequences were removed, and CDR3s not starting with C, not ending with F or W, or shorter than 7 amino acids were discarded. The MANAFEST web application was used to identify antigen-specific clonotypes by comparing peptide-stimulated wells against reference wells and other culture wells. An FDR below 0.05, an odds ratio above 5, and a productive frequency above 0.1% in at least two of three replicate wells were required for clones to be considered positive. Clonotypes that were significantly expanded in both SARS-CoV-2 spike wells and at least one common cold coronavirus spike condition were defined as cross-reactive. Similarity between CDR3 sequences was evaluated in R version 3.6.1 using Levenshtein distances (stringdist) and unrooted phylogenetic trees (ape). TCRdb's own reprocessing of the public reads used fastp at Q25 and MiXCR and kept productive beta chains. When rows share a CDR3 protein, they turn into one entry using the most common DNA and genes. TCRdb, not the original authors, processed these V and J calls. The sample has about 20,000 distinct CDR3 sequences on record, more than 70% of them singletons. About a sixth of the sample goes to the ten largest clones.

The investigation overall reported the following: Of the vaccine-specific clones found in convalescent patients, nearly all (304 of 307) were mono-reactive for SARS-CoV-2 spike instead of being cross-reactive with common cold coronaviruses. In convalescent patients, a median 86.3% of post-vaccine SARS-CoV-2-reactive clones were detected only after vaccination, and vaccine-specific priming was suggested by this finding. Only a relatively small number of convalescent patients were included in the study, and early timepoints following natural infection were not analyzed. The median count of SARS-CoV-2-reactive clonotypes went up from 20 to 25 after infection to 30 to 40 after vaccination, although the change was not significant.

The sample's treatment or condition label, decoded: approximately 9-day PBMC culture with coronavirus spike peptide pools or control peptides (ViraFEST assay). To expand antigen-specific T cells with peptide pools and then pick out the expanded clonotypes through TCR sequencing, the study relied on the ViraFEST assay. Negative nucleocapsid antibody tests taken both before and after vaccination confirmed that the healthy vaccine recipients had no prior SARS-CoV-2 infection. About 2 million PBMCs per well were cultured in IMDM with roughly 5% human AB serum and 8 to 10 IU/ml IL-2, plus 10 ug/ml peptide pools. Half of the culture medium was replaced with fresh IL-2-containing medium on days 3 and 7. Once the cells had been in culture for over 9 days, the EasySep CD4+ T cell isolation kit was used to isolate CD4+ T cells by negative selection. Ficoll-Paque Plus gradient centrifugation was used to isolate PBMCs from whole blood, and the isolated PBMCs were then either used fresh or cryopreserved at -140C. Each culture condition was generally run in triplicate wells.

The CDR3 numbers 15 residues from cysteine through phenylalanine. CDR3 DNA is the only sequence kept; it has 45 bases, read in frame from the first base. CDR1 is given as SGHTA and CDR2 as FQGNSA, both from the germline V gene. V is pared back by 5 bases and J by 8 bases, with 19 bases lying between the germline termini. Sequenced material: CD4+ T cells from blood, cultured in vitro, taken after SARS-CoV-2 vaccination. The sequence was obtained from a human donor who received a COVID-19 vaccine. This chain joins TRBV7-2 to TRBJ1-3, and possibly TRBD1, on 5 matching bases. CDR3 sequence: CASSAGHPSVDTIYF. The DNA reads as follows: TGTGCCAGCAGCGCCGGACATCCTTCGGTGGACACCATATATTTT.